This paragraph covers one TCR beta chain sequence. Its antigen remains unidentified. The data were obtained in a study of cytomegalovirus exposure and HLA in healthy donors. Whole-study results and caveats: Analyzed later, most CMV-associated TCR beta chains appeared HLA-restricted. A previous analysis found most TCR beta V segments productive roughly 87% or roughly 30% of the time. Clonal expansion was found to be greater in HLA-associated TCR beta chains than in equally common others in a later analysis. According to reports, the classifier identified cytomegalovirus status with high specificity and sensitivity.

The CDR3 extends over 13 amino acids. CDR1 SEHNR and CDR2 FQNEAQ come from the germline V gene (reference sequence). The V and J ends lost 8 bases and 5 bases, in that order; junction bases with no gene match: 3. 13 Jbeta primers and 60 Vbeta primers were used for the PCR. Generated by immunoSEQ multiplex PCR, the TCRdb table keeps only in-frame clones and is missing some. Of 150,000 or so clones in the sample, about three quarters were seen once. The rearrangement links TRBV7-9 to TRBJ2-1, with TRBD1 matching over 10 bases. The source material was PBMCs. The source is a man aged 40-49 years in good health and CMV-seropositive. The CDR3 sequence is CASRQGADNEQFF. The CDR3 nucleotides read TGTGCCAGCCGACAGGGGGCCGACAATGAGCAGTTCTTC.